These 8 T cell receptor beta chains came from one sample sequenced in a study of a mutant IDH1 vaccine in newly diagnosed glioma. For these receptors, no antigen is known. Time point meaning: week 5, during vaccination. Each vaccine dose was 300 ug of mutant IDH1 20-mer peptide, with topical imiquimod. Clones were read by immunoSEQ multiplex PCR, and TCRdb kept only the in-frame ones, dropping some. The sample has 40,000 or so clones; around three quarters are singletons. The source material was PBMCs, sampled from a glioma patient whose treatment included an IDH1 peptide vaccine. These receptors were taken from a man in his forties with glioma.

This CDR3 reads CASSLVGYEQYF. CDR3 nucleotides: TGCGCCAGCAGCTTGGTTGGCTACGAGCAGTACTTC. This chain joins TRBV5-1 and TRBJ2-7; the D is unclear. Trimming took off 0 bases at V and 3 bases at J, with 4 bases between the two ends. CDR3 length equals 12 residues. Germline-derived CDR1 and CDR2 are SGHRS and YFSETQ.

The genes are TRBV29-1 and TRBJ1-1; 8 bases map to TRBD1. The V segment lost 7 bases and the J segment 10 bases; nucleotides outside the gene matches: 11. The CDR3 runs to 12 residues. CDR1 is SQVTM and CDR2 is ANQGSEA in the germline V gene. The CDR3 here is CSAPGGTGGAFF. CDR3 nucleotide sequence: TGCAGCGCCCCAGGGGGGACAGGAGGAGCTTTCTTT.

The CDR3: CASSSSFRDRTYGYTF. CDR3 DNA sequence: TGTGCCAGCAGCTCTTCATTCCGGGACAGGACGTATGGCTACACCTTC. The genes are TRBV5-4 and TRBJ1-2, with TRBD1 identical over 8 bases. The CDR3 runs 16 residues. J gave up 5 bases and V 3 bases, and 12 bases lay outside the gene matches. CDR1 SGHNT and CDR2 YYREEE come from the germline V gene (reference sequence).

The chain has TRBV7-6 and TRBJ2-7; TRBD1 aligns across 10 bases. The CDR3 runs to 14 residues. The V segment lost 5 bases and the J segment 1 base; nucleotides outside the gene matches: 2. Germline CDR1 is SGHVS and CDR2 is FNYEAQ. The CDR3: CASSKDRGSYEQYF. The CDR3 nucleotides read TGTGCCAGCAGCAAGGACAGGGGGTCCTACGAGCAGTACTTC.

The chain has TRBV13 and TRBJ2-5, with unresolved D. Germline CDR1 reads PRHDT; CDR2 reads FYEKMQ (reference sequence). Trimming removed 5 bases at V and 2 bases at J, with 12 bases between. CDR3 length equals 14 residues. The CDR3 DNA sequence: TGTGCCAGCAGCATTTGGGCCTTACAAGAGACCCAGTACTTC. Amino acids: CASSIWALQETQYF.

This chain links TRBV19 with TRBJ1-5; possible D gene TRBD1, 6 bases. CDR3 size: 16 residues. Trimming left V 3 bases short and J 4 bases short, with 16 bases between. Germline V gene sequence: CDR1 LNHDA, CDR2 SQIVND (reference sequence). CDR3 sequence reads: CASSMSGGPLNQPQHF. The DNA of the CDR3 is TGTGCCAGTAGTATGAGCGGGGGCCCTTTGAATCAGCCCCAGCATTTT.

The chain's CDR3 is CASSSGQGGNGELFF. The DNA of the CDR3 is TGCGCCAGCAGCTCAGGACAGGGCGGGAACGGGGAGCTGTTTTTT. This sequence joins TRBV5-1 and TRBJ2-2, with 8 bases matching TRBD1. Germline values: CDR1 SGHRS, CDR2 YFSETQ. This CDR3 has 15 amino acids. J was trimmed by 7 bases and V by 3 bases; bases with no gene match: 8. The full variable domain, rest sourced from reference TRBV5-1 and TRBJ2-2, is KAGVTQTPRYLIKTRGQQVTLSCSPISGHRSVSWYQQTPGQGLQFLFEYFSETQRNKGNFPGRFSGRQFSNSRSEMNVSTLELGDSALYLCASSSGQGGNGELFFGEGSRLTVL.

The CDR3 sequence is CASSSTGTNTIYF. The CDR3 bases are TGTGCCAGTAGTTCGACAGGGACAAACACCATATATTTT. V gene TRBV19 combines with J gene TRBJ1-3, with 7 nucleotides matching TRBD1. The CDR3 is made up of 13 amino acids. Germline V lookup: CDR1 LNHDA, CDR2 SQIVND (reference sequence). V shed 5 bases, J shed 6 bases, and the junction held 4 bases outside the gene matches.